Listed below are T cell receptor beta chains from one sample, sequenced in a study of OX40 agonist ivuxolimab in advanced cancers. The protocol was immunoSEQ multiplex PCR, while the TCRdb copy is restricted to in-frame clones and leaves out a portion. The data hold about 130,000 clones, with about 92% observed a single time. Specimen: CD4+ or CD8+ T cells sorted from blood, collected in a trial of the OX40 agonist ivuxolimab. These receptor sequences come from an adult with an advanced solid tumor such as melanoma, head and neck, liver or kidney cancer. Each CDR3 is given with its conserved first and last residue. Each record gives: V gene, clone size, D gene, J gene, CDR3 DNA, CDR3 protein. The D gene is left open where the match is weak. Size is omitted from some rows. Given values are once, few, many or a class for expanded clones.

>TRBV6-1|-|TRBD1|TRBJ2-1
TGTGCCAGCAGGGCGGGGACAGGGAGTCGGAATGAGCAGTTCTTC
CASRAGTGSRNEQFF
>TRBV6-5|-|-|TRBJ1-3
TGTGCCAGCACGAGCTCTGGAAACACCATATATTTT
CASTSSGNTIYF
>TRBV5-4|-|TRBD2|TRBJ2-1
TGTGCCAGCAGCTTGGAGACTAGCGGGGGGAGTCGGTTCTTC
CASSLETSGGSRFF
>TRBV19|-|TRBD2|TRBJ2-7
TGTGCCAGTAGTGGCACTAGCGGGAGCTCCTACGAGCAGTACTTC
CASSGTSGSSYEQYF
>TRBV19|once|-|TRBJ2-3
TGTGCCAGTAGCAGCTTTCAGATTACAGATACGCAGTATTTT
CASSSFQITDTQYF
>TRBV6-6|-|-|TRBJ2-7
TGTGCCAGCAGTTATCAGGGTGGGTACGAGCAGTACTTC
CASSYQGGYEQYF
>TRBV6-5|-|-|TRBJ2-3
TGTGCCAGCAGTACCGTCAAACATACGCAGTATTTT
CASSTVKHTQYF
>TRBV6-6|-|-|TRBJ1-2
TGTGCCAGCAGCCACCGTGTGGACTATGGCTACACCTTC
CASSHRVDYGYTF
>TRBV5-4|-|-|TRBJ1-1
TGTGCCAGCAGCTTTAGTCTGGGATTGGAAGCTTTCTTT
CASSFSLGLEAFF
>TRBV7-2|once|-|TRBJ2-1
TGTGCCAGCAGCTTAGCGGCAGGGCCTTACAATGAGCAGTTCTTC
CASSLAAGPYNEQFF
>TRBV6-6|-|-|TRBJ2-7
TGTGCCAGCAGTATTCGGGACGCCTACGAGCAGTACTTC
CASSIRDAYEQYF
>TRBV9|-|-|TRBJ1-2
TGTGCCAGCAGCGAGGGGGGGCCAGGAGGCTACACCTTC
CASSEGGPGGYTF
>TRBV10-1|-|TRBD2|TRBJ2-2
TGCGCCAGCAGTGAGAGACTAGCGGGCTACACCGGGGAGCTGTTTTTT
CASSERLAGYTGELFF
>TRBV28|-|TRBD1|TRBJ2-2
TGTGCCAGCAGTTACTTCGTCGGGGACAGGGGGTCCGGGGAGCTGTTTTTT
CASSYFVGDRGSGELFF
>TRBV28|-|-|TRBJ1-5
TGTGCCAGCAGTTTGTCAGGGCGGGGGGTATATCAGCCCCAGCATTTT
CASSLSGRGVYQPQHF
>TRBV7-2|few|-|TRBJ1-2
TGTGCCAGCAGCCCCCCAGGTGGAGGCTATGGCTACACCTTC
CASSPPGGGYGYTF
>TRBV5-1|-|-|TRBJ2-2
TGCGCCAGCGGTTCGAGGGGACCATTCACCGGGGAGCTGTTTTTT
CASGSRGPFTGELFF
>TRBV6-5|-|-|TRBJ2-7
TGTGCCAGCACCCCCGCGACCGGTCGAAGGGAGCAGTACTTC
CASTPATGRREQYF
>TRBV6-5|-|-|TRBJ1-2
TGTGCCAGCAGGAAAGAGTATTATGGCTACACCTTC
CASRKEYYGYTF
>TRBV9|-|TRBD2|TRBJ2-5
TGTGCCAGCAGCGTAGCTGGGTATGGCGGGGGGGCCTCGGAGACCCAGTACTTC
CASSVAGYGGGASETQYF
>TRBV5-6|-|TRBD1|TRBJ2-1
TGTGCCAGCAGCTTGGTGGGACAGGGGGCCAATGAGCAGTTCTTC
CASSLVGQGANEQFF
>TRBV16|-|-|TRBJ2-1
TGTGCCAGCAGCCAATCGACGGGGAATGAGCAGTTCTTC
CASSQSTGNEQFF
>TRBV7-9|-|-|TRBJ2-7
TGTGCCAGCAGCCCAACAGGGTCCTACGAGCAGTACTTC
CASSPTGSYEQYF
>TRBV7-2|-|TRBD1|TRBJ1-1
TGTGCCAGCAGCTTAGGAGGGACAGTGAACACTGAAGCTTTCTTT
CASSLGGTVNTEAFF
>TRBV5-1|-|TRBD1|TRBJ1-6
TGCGCCAGCAGCCTGGGAGGGGGCGCTTATAATTCACCCCTCCACTTT
CASSLGGGAYNSPLHF
>TRBV7-3|-|-|TRBJ1-2
TGTGCCAGCAGCTCCGGCCCTGGCTATGGCTACACCTTC
CASSSGPGYGYTF